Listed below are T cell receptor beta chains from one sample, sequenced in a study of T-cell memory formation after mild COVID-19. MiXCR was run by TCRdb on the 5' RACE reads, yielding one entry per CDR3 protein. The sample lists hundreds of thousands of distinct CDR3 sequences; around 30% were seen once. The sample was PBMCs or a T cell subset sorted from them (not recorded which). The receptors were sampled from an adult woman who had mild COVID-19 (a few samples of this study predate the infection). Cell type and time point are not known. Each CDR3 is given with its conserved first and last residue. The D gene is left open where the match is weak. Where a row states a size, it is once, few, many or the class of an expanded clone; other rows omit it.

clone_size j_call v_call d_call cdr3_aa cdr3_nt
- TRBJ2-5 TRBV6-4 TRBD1 CASSDRSVAIGDRGQETQYF TGTGCCAGCAGTGACCGGTCGGTGGCCATTGGGGACAGGGGTCAAGAGACCCAGTACTTC
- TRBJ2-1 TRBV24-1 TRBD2 CATSDISGRYNEQFF TGTGCCACCAGTGATATAAGCGGGAGATACAATGAGCAGTTCTTC
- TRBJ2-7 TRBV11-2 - CASSADSVGTYEQYF TGTGCCAGCAGCGCCGACTCCGTGGGAACCTACGAGCAGTACTTC
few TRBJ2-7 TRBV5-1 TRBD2 CASSFLAEVHEQYF TGCGCCAGCAGCTTTCTAGCGGAGGTCCACGAGCAGTACTTC
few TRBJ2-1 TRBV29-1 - CSVFGGHEQFF TGCAGCGTCTTCGGTGGCCATGAGCAGTTCTTC
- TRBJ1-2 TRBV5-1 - CASSLESRRTNYGYTF TGCGCCAGCAGCTTGGAGTCTCGTCGAACTAACTATGGCTACACCTTC
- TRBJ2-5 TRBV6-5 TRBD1 CASSPQGVVKTQYF TGTGCCAGCAGTCCCCAGGGGGTGGTTAAGACCCAGTACTTC
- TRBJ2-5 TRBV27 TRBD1 CASSGQGNWETQYF TGTGCCAGCAGCGGACAGGGCAATTGGGAGACCCAGTACTTC
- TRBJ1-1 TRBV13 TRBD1 CASSGQARTEAFF TGTGCCAGCAGCGGACAGGCTCGAACTGAAGCTTTCTTT
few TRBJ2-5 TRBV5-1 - CASSETRETQYF TGCGCCAGCAGCGAAACTCGAGAGACCCAGTACTTC
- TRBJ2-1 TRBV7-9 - CASSLNLARYNEQFF TGTGCCAGCAGCTTAAATCTAGCGCGCTACAATGAGCAGTTCTTC
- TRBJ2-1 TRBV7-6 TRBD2 CASSFTAGGYNEQFF TGTGCCAGCAGCTTTACAGCGGGAGGCTACAATGAGCAGTTCTTC
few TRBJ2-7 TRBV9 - CASSLPGGTDNHEQYF TGTGCCAGCAGCCTACCCGGAGGGACCGACAACCACGAGCAGTACTTC
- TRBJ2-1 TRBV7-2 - CASSSGTLYNEQFF TGTGCCAGCAGCTCCGGGACACTTTACAATGAGCAGTTCTTC
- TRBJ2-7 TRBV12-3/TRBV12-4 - CASSFPGATLQRPPKQYF TGTGCCAGCAGTTTTCCTGGGGCTACCCTCCAGCGACCCCCTAAGCAGTACTTC
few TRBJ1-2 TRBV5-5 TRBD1 CASSLDVRGDGYTF TGTGCCAGCAGCTTGGATGTCAGGGGGGATGGCTACACCTTC
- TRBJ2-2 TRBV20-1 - CSARAETVGGELFF TGCAGTGCTAGAGCGGAAACAGTGGGCGGGGAGCTGTTTTTT
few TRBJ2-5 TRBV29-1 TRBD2 CSVGTSGGHVETQYF TGCAGCGTCGGGACTAGCGGGGGCCATGTTGAGACCCAGTACTTC
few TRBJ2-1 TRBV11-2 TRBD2 CASSLFFGGGPHNEQFF TGTGCCAGCAGCTTATTCTTTGGCGGGGGGCCACACAATGAGCAGTTCTTC
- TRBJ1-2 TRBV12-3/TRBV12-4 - CAFECVFYGYTF TGTGCCTTTGAATGCGTTTTCTATGGCTACACCTTC
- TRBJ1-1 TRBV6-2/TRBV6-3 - CASNSNRDYTEAFF TGTGCCAGCAACTCAAACAGGGACTACACTGAAGCTTTCTTT
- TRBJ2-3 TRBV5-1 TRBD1 CASSQGWTGSTDTQYF TGCGCCAGCAGCCAGGGATGGACAGGGTCGACAGATACGCAGTATTTT
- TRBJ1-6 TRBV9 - CASRGFRGGNSPLHF TGTGCCAGCAGAGGTTTCCGGGGGGGTAATTCACCCCTCCACTTT
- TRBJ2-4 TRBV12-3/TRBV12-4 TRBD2 CASTLGGNIQYF TGTGCCAGCACCTTGGGGGGGAACATTCAGTACTTC
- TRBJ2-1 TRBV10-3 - CAISESRGSDEQFF TGTGCCATCAGTGAGTCTAGGGGTAGCGATGAGCAGTTCTTC
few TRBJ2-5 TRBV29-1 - CSVSGTEETQYF TGCAGCGTCTCGGGGACGGAGGAGACCCAGTACTTC
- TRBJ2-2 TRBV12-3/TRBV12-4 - CASSFSTTGELFF TGTGCCAGCAGTTTTTCCACCACCGGGGAGCTGTTTTTT
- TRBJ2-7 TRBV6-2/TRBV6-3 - CASTRWGGSYEQYF TGTGCCAGCACCAGATGGGGTGGCAGCTACGAGCAGTACTTC
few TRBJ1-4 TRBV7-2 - CASSLAGPNEKLFF TGTGCCAGCAGCTTAGCGGGGCCTAATGAAAAACTGTTTTTT
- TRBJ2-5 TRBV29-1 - CSVEDRNLYQETQYF TGCAGCGTTGAAGACAGGAACCTGTACCAAGAGACCCAGTACTTC
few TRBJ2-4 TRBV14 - CASSQETSNIQYF TGTGCCAGCAGCCAAGAAACATCAAACATTCAGTACTTC
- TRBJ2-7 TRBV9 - CASSGVPGMDEQYF TGTGCCAGCAGCGGGGTACCGGGAATGGACGAGCAGTACTTC
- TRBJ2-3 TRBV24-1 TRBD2 CATSDLKAGGRADTQYF TGTGCCACCAGTGATTTGAAAGCGGGAGGGCGTGCAGATACGCAGTATTTT
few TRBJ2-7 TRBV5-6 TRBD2 CASSWPTSEKYF TGTGCCAGCAGCTGGCCTACTAGCGAGAAGTACTTC
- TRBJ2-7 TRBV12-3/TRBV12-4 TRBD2 CASSRDRGTSGFSYEQYF TGTGCCAGCAGTCGGGACCGCGGAACTAGCGGTTTCTCCTACGAGCAGTACTTC
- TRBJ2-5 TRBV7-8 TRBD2 CASSLKLLAGDQETQYF TGTGCCAGCAGCTTGAAACTACTAGCGGGGGACCAAGAGACCCAGTACTTC
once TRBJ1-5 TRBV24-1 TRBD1 CATQGADQPQHF TGTGCCACTCAGGGGGCGGATCAGCCCCAGCATTTT
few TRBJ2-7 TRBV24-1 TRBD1 CATSDPGQGGYEQYF TGTGCCACCAGTGACCCGGGACAGGGGGGCTACGAGCAGTACTTC
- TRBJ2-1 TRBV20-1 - CSARTVLSYNEQFF TGCAGTGCTAGAACGGTACTCTCCTACAATGAGCAGTTCTTC
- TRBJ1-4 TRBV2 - CASSGGWTAGEKLFF TGTGCCAGCAGTGGAGGATGGACGGCTGGTGAAAAACTGTTTTTT
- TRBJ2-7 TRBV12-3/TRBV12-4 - CASSYRVIYEQYF TGTGCCAGCAGTTATCGGGTCATCTACGAGCAGTACTTC
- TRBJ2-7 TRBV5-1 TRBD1 CASSFRTGGIYEQYF TGCGCCAGCAGCTTTCGGACAGGGGGGATCTACGAGCAGTACTTC
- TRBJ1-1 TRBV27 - CASSGTPGFLMNTEAFF TGTGCCAGCAGTGGGACCCCGGGTTTTCTCATGAACACTGAAGCTTTCTTT
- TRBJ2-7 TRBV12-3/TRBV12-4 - CASSPPGLSLYEQYF TGTGCCAGCAGCCCACCGGGGTTGAGTCTTTACGAGCAGTACTTC
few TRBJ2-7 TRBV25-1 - CASSHDREAYEQYF TGTGCCAGCAGTCACGACAGGGAGGCCTACGAGCAGTACTTC
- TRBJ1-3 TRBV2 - CASTPVGGNTIYF TGTGCCAGCACCCCCGTTGGTGGAAACACCATATATTTT
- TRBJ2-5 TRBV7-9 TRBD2 CASSEISGGPVETQYF TGTGCCAGCAGCGAGATATCGGGGGGGCCGGTAGAGACCCAGTACTTC
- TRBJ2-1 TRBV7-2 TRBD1 CASSRNGQGYYNEQFF TGTGCCAGCAGCCGCAACGGACAGGGGTACTACAATGAGCAGTTCTTC
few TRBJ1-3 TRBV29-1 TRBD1 CSVIRTGPMGNTIYF TGCAGCGTCATACGGACAGGCCCTATGGGAAACACCATATATTTT
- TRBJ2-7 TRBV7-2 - CASSSTGTGVREQYF TGTGCCAGCAGCTCGACCGGGACTGGCGTTCGAGAGCAGTACTTC
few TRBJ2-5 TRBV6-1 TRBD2 CAIGPGGRAETQYF TGTGCCATAGGTCCTGGCGGGAGGGCAGAGACCCAGTACTTC